A single TCR beta chain is shown here with its context. What it binds is unknown. This sample was taken from a study of T cell responses to AZD1222 COVID-19 vaccine. About the research overall: Analyses pooled second doses at about 4 or about 12 weeks.

Using immunoSEQ multiplex PCR, the repertoire was profiled, and TCRdb retains in-frame clones only, with some absent. The data contain under 170,000 clones, 94% of them seen just once; the ten biggest clones take up over 0.95%. The CDR3 runs to 14 residues. Between the trimmed V and J ends, which lost 4 bases and 4 bases, there was a span of 13 bases. In germline, CDR1 is SNHLY, CDR2 FYNNEI. Overall study results and limits: Donors in the cohort were predominantly white British and more often female, and clonal diversity was possibly underestimated.

The specimen was peripheral blood, collected on day 0 of AZD1222 vaccination. This receptor was identified in an adult in good health. The chain uses TRBV2 and TRBJ1-2; D may be TRBD1 (6 bases). The CDR3 DNA sequence: TGTGCCAGCAGTGTAGGGGGGGCTATCTATGGCTACACCTTC. It encodes CASSVGGAIYGYTF.